The 17 T cell receptor beta chains given below trace back to one sample, sequenced in a study of T cell responses to AZD1222 COVID-19 vaccine. Measured with immunoSEQ multiplex PCR; TCRdb has only the in-frame clones, and not every one. The table lists 120,000 to 150,000 clones, roughly nine tenths of them singletons. The material was peripheral blood, obtained 28 days after the second AZD1222 dose. All receptors come from an adult who received the AZD1222 COVID-19 vaccine.

V and J are TRBV4-3 and TRBJ2-5; D uncertain. The CDR3 is made up of 15 amino acids. V shed 0 bases and J shed 4 bases, with 12 bases lying between them. Germline CDR1 reads LGHNA; CDR2 reads YSLEER. The CDR3: CASSQEHSSRETQYF. The CDR3, as DNA: TGCGCCAGCAGCCAAGAGCACTCCTCTAGAGAGACCCAGTACTTC.

The genes are TRBV3-1 (or the pseudogene TRBV3-2) and TRBJ2-3; no clear D gene. The CDR3 sequence is 16 residues long. V dropped 1 base and J dropped 6 bases, with 17 bases sitting between them. The germline V gene has CDR1 LGHDT and CDR2 YNNKEL (reference sequence). CDR3 sequence: CASSQVALTGPDTQYF. The CDR3 region has the DNA TGTGCCAGCAGCCAAGTCGCCCTTACTGGCCCGGATACGCAGTATTTT.

This chain links TRBV19 with TRBJ2-1; no reliable D call. With 6 bases removed from V and 8 bases from J, the gap between germline ends came to 11 bases. The CDR3 loop spans 12 amino acids. Germline CDR1 is LNHDA and CDR2 is SQIVND (reference sequence). CDR3 coding DNA: TGTGCCAGTAGCCCCCTAGGGCATGAGCAGTTCTTC. Translation: CASSPLGHEQFF.

V usage is TRBV12-3 or TRBV12-4 and J usage is TRBJ1-2; perhaps TRBD1 as D (5 bases). Trimming shortened V by 7 bases and J by 4 bases, and 13 bases separated the two germline ends. The CDR3 is made up of 13 amino acids. CDR3 region: CASTLGLPYGYTF. The CDR3 DNA reads as TGTGCCAGCACCTTGGGGCTTCCCTATGGCTACACCTTC.

V usage is TRBV6-5 and J usage is TRBJ1-2; TRBD1 might be the D (5 bases). The ends were cut back, 2 bases at V and 7 bases at J, with 20 bases in the middle. This CDR3 region has 16 residues. The germline gives CDR1 MNHEY, CDR2 SVGAGI. CDR3 sequence reads: CASSYNAGLGFSGYTF. The CDR3 nucleotides read TGTGCCAGCAGTTACAATGCAGGGTTAGGCTTTTCTGGCTACACCTTC.

This sequence joins TRBV5-1 and TRBJ2-2; 11 positions match TRBD1. The V segment lost 3 bases and the J segment 4 bases; nucleotides outside the gene matches: 2. The CDR3 contains 15 residues. Germline V gene sequence: CDR1 SGHRS, CDR2 YFSETQ. In DNA form, the CDR3 reads TGCGCCAGCAGCTCCGGGACAGGGGGCACCGGGGAGCTGTTTTTT. It is translated as CASSSGTGGTGELFF.

The chain has TRBV2 and TRBJ1-3; D remains unclear. Trimming shortened V by 7 bases and J by 0 bases, and 10 bases separated the two germline ends. The CDR3 is 14 residues long. CDR1 and CDR2 (germline): SNHLY, FYNNEI. This CDR3 is CASTYSISGNTIYF. The CDR3 coding sequence is TGTGCCAGCACCTACAGTATCTCTGGAAACACCATATATTTT.

V usage is TRBV29-1 and J usage is TRBJ2-7; 9 bases line up with TRBD2. Losses at the gene ends were 6 bases for V and 0 bases for J; bases not matched to a gene: 3. This CDR3 spans 13 amino acids. Germline V gene lookup returns CDR1 SQVTM and CDR2 ANQGSEA. This CDR3 is CSVDSGSSYEQYF. The CDR3 region has the DNA TGCAGCGTGGATAGCGGGAGCTCCTACGAGCAGTACTTC.

The chain carries TRBV28 and TRBJ1-2; D is unclear. Trimming shortened V by 8 bases and J by 4 bases, and 23 bases separated the two germline ends. This CDR3 region has 16 residues. The germline V gene encodes CDR1 MDHEN and CDR2 SYDVKM. Written as DNA, the CDR3 is TGTGCCAGCTGTTCCGACGACCTGTTGCGGTTCTATGGCTACACCTTC. It specifies CASCSDDLLRFYGYTF.

The rearrangement uses TRBV3-1 (or the pseudogene TRBV3-2) and TRBJ2-3; no definite D call. The CDR3 runs to 12 residues. V shed 0 bases and J shed 5 bases, with 3 bases lying between them. Germline CDR1 LGHDT, CDR2 YNNKEL (reference sequence). The CDR3 here is CASSQEGDTQYF. The CDR3 nucleotides are TGTGCCAGCAGCCAAGAGGGAGATACGCAGTATTTT.

The chain combines TRBV7-2 with TRBJ2-2; 7 nucleotides match TRBD1. V shed 2 bases and J 4 bases; nucleotides not matched to a gene: 13. Germline V lookup: CDR1 SGHTA, CDR2 FQGNSA. The CDR3 contains 18 residues. The CDR3 loop reads CASSLRVTGTFGTGELFF. The CDR3 nucleotides are TGTGCCAGCAGCTTACGGGTGACAGGGACCTTTGGCACCGGGGAGCTGTTTTTT.

CDR3 in amino acids: CASSPPTWTGQETQYF. In nucleotides, the CDR3 is TGTGCCAGCTCACCTCCGACGTGGACGGGCCAAGAGACCCAGTACTTC. V usage is TRBV18 and J usage is TRBJ2-5; D call uncertain. V lost 3 bases and J 1 base, leaving 15 bases between the germline ends. Per germline, CDR1 KGHSH and CDR2 LQKENI. CDR3 size: 16 residues.

The rearrangement uses TRBV30 and TRBJ1-1; 8 bases align to TRBD1. V shed 4 bases and J 6 bases; nucleotides not matched to a gene: 4. Germline CDR1 and CDR2: GTSNPN and SVGIG (reference sequence). This CDR3 has 12 residues. The CDR3 nucleotides read TGTGCCTGGACAGGGGGCGGCGCTGAAGCTTTCTTT. Encoded protein: CAWTGGGAEAFF.

V is TRBV7-9 and J is TRBJ1-3; D not resolved. Per germline, CDR1 SEHNR and CDR2 FQNEAQ (reference sequence). Trimming pared 0 bases from V and 4 bases from J, leaving 13 bases between. This CDR3 has 16 amino acids. The CDR3 nucleotides read TGTGCCAGCAGCTTAGCGAAGGTCCAGGAAGGAAACACCATATATTTT. Protein sequence: CASSLAKVQEGNTIYF.

V is TRBV19 and J is TRBJ2-1; 9 nucleotides align to TRBD1. This CDR3 has 15 residues. CDR1 is LNHDA and CDR2 is SQIVND in the germline V gene (reference sequence). The V and J ends lost 4 bases and 7 bases, in that order; junction bases with no gene match: 8. The chain's CDR3 is CASSNGQGTENEQFF. The CDR3, as DNA: TGTGCCAGTAGTAACGGACAGGGGACGGAGAATGAGCAGTTCTTC.

CDR3 bases: TGTGCCAGCAGCTTAGTTTTGGGGAGACTGAACACTGAAGCTTTCTTT. It is translated as CASSLVLGRLNTEAFF. The chain combines TRBV7-2 with TRBJ1-1; D is unresolved. The germline V and J ends were trimmed by 1 base and 0 bases, with 12 bases remaining between them. The CDR3 runs to 16 residues. Germline CDR1 SGHTA, CDR2 FQGNSA.

The CDR3 spells CASSLVPTTAGHEQFF. Written as DNA, the CDR3 is TGTGCCAGCAGCTTAGTGCCTACCACAGCGGGCCATGAGCAGTTCTTC. This sequence joins TRBV7-2 and TRBJ2-1; perhaps TRBD2 as D (6 bases). V lost 1 base to trimming and J lost 8 bases, with 18 bases between them. In germline, CDR1 is SGHTA, CDR2 FQGNSA. The CDR3 is 16 residues long.